Sequencing of this T cell receptor (beta chain) was carried out in a study of blood T cell repertoires in COVID-19. In the study overall: Sites across the United States, Italy and Spain contributed samples from acute and convalescent COVID-19.

Here immunoSEQ multiplex PCR was the method, and the copy in TCRdb shows in-frame clones only, minus some. The table shows about 280,000 clones, with 85% to 90% occurring only once. The germline V gene encodes CDR1 SGHRS and CDR2 YFSETQ. Trimming stripped 5 bases from V and 5 bases from J, with 14 bases between. This CDR3 comprises 14 residues. Sequencing was carried out using peripheral blood. This rearrangement joins TRBV5-1 to TRBJ1-5; D is unresolved. The origin of this receptor is a man in his forties with acute or convalescent COVID-19. The CDR3 spells CASSLQSPDQPQHF. CDR3 in DNA: TGCGCCAGCAGTTTACAGTCTCCGGATCAGCCCCAGCATTTT. The full variable domain, completed using reference TRBV5-1 and TRBJ1-5, is KAGVTQTPRYLIKTRGQQVTLSCSPISGHRSVSWYQQTPGQGLQFLFEYFSETQRNKGNFPGRFSGRQFSNSRSEMNVSTLELGDSALYLCASSLQSPDQPQHFGDGTRLSIL.